This T cell receptor (beta chain) is from a study of cytotoxic CD8 clonotypes in ibrutinib-treated CLL. The repertoire was sequenced with immunoSEQ multiplex PCR; TCRdb's copy has only in-frame clones and lacks some. The sample consists of some 150,000 clones, approximately 80% of them appearing once. With 0 bases removed from V and 0 bases from J, the gap between germline ends came to 7 bases. CDR1 is SGHTS, CDR2 YDEGEE, per germline. The CDR3 has 15 amino acids. The chain links TRBV5-8 to TRBJ2-1; D might be TRBD1 or TRBD2, each matching 5 bases. This TCR derives from a human donor with chronic lymphocytic leukemia. The source material was PBMCs, sampled after 12 months of ibrutinib treatment. The CDR3 nucleotides are TGTGCCAGCAGCTTGGAGGGGAGCTCCTACAATGAGCAGTTCTTC. Amino acid sequence: CASSLEGSSYNEQFF.